The source of this T cell receptor (beta chain) is a study of blood T cell repertoires in COVID-19. Whole-study context: Researchers got acute and convalescent COVID-19 samples from the United States, Italy and Spain. T cells, B-cell-depleted T cells, or PBMCs provided the cDNA or gDNA that served as material.

Original methodology: For nucleated cells, counts were estimated from reference gene primer amplification. Sequencing was performed with immunoSEQ multiplex PCR; in TCRdb, only in-frame clones are kept and a portion is missing. The D gene and trimming were derived from the DNA, and the V and J assignments and clone size from that table. The profile covers around 30,000 clones, with about 90% appearing a single time and under 2.5% taken by the ten largest. The V gene lost 0 bases and the J gene lost 2 bases, with 21 bases spanning the gap. Germline CDR1 is SGHRS and CDR2 is YFSETQ. This CDR3 is built from 18 residues.

Material for sequencing was peripheral blood. V usage is TRBV5-1 and J usage is TRBJ2-7, with D tentatively TRBD2 (5 bases). The clonotype was recovered from a man aged 50-60 years with active COVID-19. In nucleotides, the CDR3 is TGCGCCAGCAGCTTGGCCCGCGGAAAGGGAGACGATACCTACGAGCAGTACTTC. Encoded protein: CASSLARGKGDDTYEQYF.